Listed below are T cell receptor beta chains from one sample, sequenced in a study of T cell repertoires in cytomegalovirus infection. These receptors have no identified antigens. Each CDR3 protein is one row after TCRdb ran MiXCR on the reads. The data contain some 800,000 distinct CDR3 sequences, about 31% of them singletons. The source was cultured CD8+ T cells from PBMCs, collected from culture after CMV antigen stimulation. The receptors stem from a human donor in good health (CMV status not recorded). Some clones in this sample may be carry-over from other donors' samples. Each CDR3 is given without its conserved first and last residue. Each record gives: clone size, V gene, CDR3 protein. The size field is filled for only some rows; it gives once, few, many or a size class.

>many|TRBV6-6
ASSTRDLLGNSPLH
>few|TRBV7-6
ASSLAQGGPDGYT
>NA|TRBV6-2/TRBV6-3
ASLNPGVNTEAF
>NA|TRBV12-3/TRBV12-4
ASSFMVGGYEQY
>NA|TRBV7-9
ASSPRDKINYGYT
>NA|TRBV7-6
ASSREGGPIYGYT
>few|TRBV5-8
ASSLSQKLYYGYT
>NA|TRBV12-3/TRBV12-4
ASRPPTGRGSNYGYT
>NA|TRBV3-1
ASSQDPQGGGKETQY
>many|TRBV7-6
ASSLWISHKNSGANVLT
>NA|TRBV6-2/TRBV6-3
ASSEGTSGGYEQY
>few|TRBV6-2/TRBV6-3
ASSYSILMNTEAF
>many|TRBV19
ASSITDSMNTEAF
>NA|TRBV24-1
ATLGRGITGELF
>few|TRBV7-8
ASSLVSDSLGETQY
>few|TRBV9
ASSVAGVNEQF
>NA|TRBV20-1
SGRADTSYNEQF
>once|TRBV12-3/TRBV12-4
AGSRQGRNTEAF
>NA|TRBV7-2
ASSLAPLTGPRGSPLH
>many|TRBV6-2/TRBV6-3
ASSKQGLSNQPQH
>NA|TRBV4-1
ANSQEGSGNTIY
>many|TRBV2
ASKKGGWDYSNQPQH
>many|TRBV7-9
ASSLVGGYNEQF
>NA|TRBV24-1
ATSQWGVRSSAGELF
>NA|TRBV19
ASAWGVPGELF
>NA|TRBV6-5
ASSYPETDTQY
>NA|TRBV6-2/TRBV6-3
ASSYSRDRLYHEQY
>NA|TRBV9
ASSSSGTSGTEAF